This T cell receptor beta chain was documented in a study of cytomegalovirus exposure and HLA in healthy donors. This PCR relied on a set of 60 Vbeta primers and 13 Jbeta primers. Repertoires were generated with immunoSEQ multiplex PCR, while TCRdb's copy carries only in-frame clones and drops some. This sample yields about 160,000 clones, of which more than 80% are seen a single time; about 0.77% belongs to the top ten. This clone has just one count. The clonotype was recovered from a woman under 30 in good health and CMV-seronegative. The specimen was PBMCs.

For the CDR3, the DNA is TGTGCCAGCAGTATCACCGAAGCGGGAGTGGTGACCGGGGAGCTGTTTTTT. It specifies CASSITEAGVVTGELFF. The V and J genes are TRBV27 and TRBJ2-2, with 8 bases matching TRBD2. The V gene end was trimmed by 5 bases and the J gene end by 5 bases; junction bases not matched to a gene: 13. Per the germline V gene, CDR1 is MNHEY and CDR2 is SMNVEV (reference sequence). The CDR3 has 17 residues.